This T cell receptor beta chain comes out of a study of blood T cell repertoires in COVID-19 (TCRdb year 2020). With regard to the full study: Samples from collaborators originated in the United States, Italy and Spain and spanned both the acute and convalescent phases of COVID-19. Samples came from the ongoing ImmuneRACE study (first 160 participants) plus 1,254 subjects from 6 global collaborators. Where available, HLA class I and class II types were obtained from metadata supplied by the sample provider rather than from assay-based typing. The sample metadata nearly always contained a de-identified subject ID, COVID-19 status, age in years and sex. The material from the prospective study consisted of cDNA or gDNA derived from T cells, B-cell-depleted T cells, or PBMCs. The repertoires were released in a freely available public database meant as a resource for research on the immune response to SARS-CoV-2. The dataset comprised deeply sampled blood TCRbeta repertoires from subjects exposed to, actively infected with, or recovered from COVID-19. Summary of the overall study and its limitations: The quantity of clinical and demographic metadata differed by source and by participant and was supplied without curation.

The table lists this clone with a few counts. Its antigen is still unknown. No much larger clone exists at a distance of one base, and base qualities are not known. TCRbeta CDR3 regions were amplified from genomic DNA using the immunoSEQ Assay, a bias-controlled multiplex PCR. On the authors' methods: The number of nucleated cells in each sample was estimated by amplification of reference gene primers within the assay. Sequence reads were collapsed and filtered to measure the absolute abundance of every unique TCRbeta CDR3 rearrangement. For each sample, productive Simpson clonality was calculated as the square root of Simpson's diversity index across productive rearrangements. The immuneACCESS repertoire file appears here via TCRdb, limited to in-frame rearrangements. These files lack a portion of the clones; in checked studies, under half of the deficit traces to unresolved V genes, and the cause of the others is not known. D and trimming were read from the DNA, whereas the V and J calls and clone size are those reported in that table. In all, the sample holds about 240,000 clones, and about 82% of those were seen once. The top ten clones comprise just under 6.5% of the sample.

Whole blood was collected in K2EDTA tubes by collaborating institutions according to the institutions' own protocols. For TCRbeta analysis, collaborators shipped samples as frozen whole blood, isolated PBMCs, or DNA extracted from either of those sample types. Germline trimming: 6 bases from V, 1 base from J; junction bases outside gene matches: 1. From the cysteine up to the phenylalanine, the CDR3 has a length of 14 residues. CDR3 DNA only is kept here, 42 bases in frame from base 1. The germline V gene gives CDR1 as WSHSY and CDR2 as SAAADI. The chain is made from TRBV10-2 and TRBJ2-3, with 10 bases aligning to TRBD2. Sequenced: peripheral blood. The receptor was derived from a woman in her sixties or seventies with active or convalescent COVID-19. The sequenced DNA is TGCGCCAGCAGCGGACTAGCGGGCACAGATACGCAGTATTTT. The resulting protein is CASSGLAGTDTQYF.